Below are 28 T cell receptor beta chains sequenced from a single sample in a study of T cells in localized non-small cell lung cancer (dated by TCRdb to the early 2020s). Receptor amplification or capture employed the immunoSEQ multiplex PCR assay. In TCRdb, the immuneACCESS table is reduced to in-frame sequences with V and J assigned. These tables do not hold every clone; where another copy was compared, an unresolved V gene accounts for under half, and the others remain unexplained. The table for this sample lists around 33,000 clones; around 88% of them were counted only once. Less than 9.5% of the sample rests with the top ten. The sequencing used peripheral blood, collected before any cancer treatment. All receptors come from a woman aged 40-70 years with stage I lung adenocarcinoma.

V usage is TRBV9 and J usage is TRBJ1-2; weak D call: TRBD1 (5 bases). Trimming pared 0 bases from V and 8 bases from J, leaving 14 bases between. Germline CDR1 SGDLS, CDR2 YYNGEE. The CDR3 extends over 14 amino acids. CDR3 sequence reads: CASSVAGVAGGYTF. DNA for the CDR3: TGTGCCAGCAGCGTAGCCGGGGTTGCAGGGGGCTACACCTTC.

The CDR3 DNA follows: TGTGCCAGCGGATCCCGGGCCCCGGCTGGAAACACCATATATTTT. It yields the protein CASGSRAPAGNTIYF. This chain joins TRBV2 and TRBJ1-3; D ambiguous. This CDR3 is 15 amino acids long. Germline CDR1 reads SNHLY; CDR2 reads FYNNEI. V was pared by 8 bases and J by 2 bases, with 16 bases between.

The chain combines TRBV10-3 with TRBJ1-1; weak D call: TRBD1 (6 bases). Trimming shortened V by 6 bases and J by 6 bases, and 17 bases separated the two germline ends. The CDR3 runs 14 residues. Germline assignment: CDR1 ENHRY and CDR2 SYGVKD. CDR3 nucleotide sequence: TGTGCCATCAGGGGATTGGACAGTTCCTCTGAAGCTTTCTTT. This gives the protein CAIRGLDSSSEAFF.

The chain couples TRBV9 to TRBJ2-1; TRBD2 matches at 7 bases. The germline CDR1 and CDR2 sequences are SGDLS and YYNGEE. The V segment lost 3 bases and the J segment 0 bases; nucleotides outside the gene matches: 3. This CDR3 is built from 15 residues. As DNA, the CDR3 is TGTGCCAGCAGCGCCCGGGGGGTCTCCTACAATGAGCAGTTCTTC. Translating gives CASSARGVSYNEQFF. Complete variable domain (other parts from reference TRBV9 and TRBJ2-1): DSGVTQTPKHLITATGQRVTLRCSPRSGDLSVYWYQQSLDQGLQFLIQYYNGEERAKGNILERFSAQQFPDLHSELNLSSLELGDSALYFCASSARGVSYNEQFFGPGTRLTVL.

This chain connects TRBV9 to TRBJ1-3; unclear D gene. Trimming stripped 4 bases from V and 5 bases from J, with 7 bases between. Germline CDR1 reads SGDLS; CDR2 reads YYNGEE. The CDR3 sequence is 12 residues long. Written as DNA, the CDR3 is TGTGCCAGCAGCACTCCTCGAAACACCATATATTTT. This translates into CASSTPRNTIYF.

The rearrangement links TRBV28 to TRBJ2-7, with D uncertain. Germline CDR1 reads MDHEN; CDR2 reads SYDVKM. The V and J ends lost 1 base and 1 base respectively, with 8 bases between them. The CDR3 sequence is 14 residues long. For the CDR3, the DNA is TGTGCCAGCAGTTTATTTGCAGATTCCTACGAGCAGTACTTC. Translating it yields CASSLFADSYEQYF. Drawing the rest from reference TRBV28 and TRBJ2-7, the complete variable domain is DVKVTQSSRYLVKRTGEKVFLECVQDMDHENMFWYRQDPGLGLRLIYFSYDVKMKEKGDIPEGYSVSREKKERFSLILESASTNQTSMYLCASSLFADSYEQYFGPGTRLTVT.

This chain connects TRBV2 to TRBJ2-2; D gene unclear. The CDR3 runs 13 residues. V was clipped by 4 bases and J by 7 bases, with 10 bases between them. The germline gives CDR1 SNHLY, CDR2 FYNNEI. This chain's CDR3 is CASSVLWGGELFF. For the CDR3, the DNA is TGTGCCAGCAGTGTCCTCTGGGGCGGGGAGCTGTTTTTT.

This clone was seen a single time. The chain couples TRBV6-4 to TRBJ2-1; 9 bases line up with TRBD2. J was trimmed by 9 bases and V by 3 bases; bases with no gene match: 9. The CDR3 loop spans 15 amino acids. The germline CDR1 and CDR2 sequences are MRHNA and SNTAGT. The CDR3 loop reads CASSEGAGGQSEQFF. The CDR3 DNA follows: TGTGCCAGCAGTGAAGGGGCGGGGGGGCAAAGTGAGCAGTTCTTC.

The chain couples TRBV29-1 to TRBJ1-2, with 10 bases matching TRBD1. The CDR3 contains 13 residues. Germline trimming cut 7 bases from V and 5 bases from J; bases unmatched to any gene: 7. Germline V gene sequence: CDR1 SQVTM, CDR2 ANQGSEA. The CDR3 coding sequence is TGCAGCGCAGGTCCGGGACAGGGGTATGGCTACACCTTC. It translates to CSAGPGQGYGYTF. The complete variable domain, with remaining parts taken from reference TRBV29-1 and TRBJ1-2, reads SAVISQKPSRDICQRGTSLTIQCQVDSQVTMMFWYRQQPGQSLTLIATANQGSEATYESGFVIDKFPISRPNLTFSTLTVSNMSPEDSSIYLCSAGPGQGYGYTFGSGTRLTVV.

The chain has TRBV2 and TRBJ2-7; unclear D gene. The CDR3 spans 13 residues. The germline gives CDR1 SNHLY, CDR2 FYNNEI. The V and J ends lost 4 bases and 7 bases respectively, with 14 bases between them. This CDR3 is CASSVDRKREQYF. Written as DNA, the CDR3 is TGTGCCAGCAGTGTGGACCGAAAGAGGGAGCAGTACTTC.

This sequence joins TRBV5-1 and TRBJ1-1; D is uncertain. Trimming removed 3 bases from V and 1 base from J, with 19 bases in between. This CDR3 region has 17 residues. Germline CDR1 reads SGHRS; CDR2 reads YFSETQ. CDR3 DNA: TGCGCCAGCAGCTCCACTTTTTCGACACTGAAGAACACTGAAGCTTTCTTT. Protein sequence: CASSSTFSTLKNTEAFF.

This clone was seen a handful of times. In DNA, the CDR3 is TGCGCCAGCAGCTTCTATCTCGAGGGGTATGGCTACACCTTC. Its protein product is CASSFYLEGYGYTF. This chain connects TRBV5-1 to TRBJ1-2; D possibly corresponds to TRBD1 (5 bases). Germline V gives CDR1 SGHRS, CDR2 YFSETQ. This CDR3 region has 14 residues. V gave up 2 bases and J gave up 5 bases, with 13 bases separating them.

V usage is TRBV2 and J usage is TRBJ2-1; D not resolved. Germline lookup yields CDR1 SNHLY and CDR2 FYNNEI. The CDR3 totals 15 residues. The ends were cut back, 2 bases at V and 0 bases at J, with 8 bases in the middle. CDR3 loop: CASSERHPSYNEQFF. DNA of the CDR3: TGTGCCAGCAGTGAACGGCATCCCTCCTACAATGAGCAGTTCTTC. The full variable domain, completed using reference TRBV2 and TRBJ2-1, is EPEVTQTPSHQVTQMGQEVILRCVPISNHLYFYWYRQILGQKVEFLVSFYNNEISEKSEIFDDQFSVERPDGSNFTLKIRSTKLEDSAMYFCASSERHPSYNEQFFGPGTRLTVL.

The chain recombines TRBV5-6 with TRBJ2-3, with TRBD1 as a possible D gene (6 bases). V was shortened by 0 bases and J by 1 base, with 9 bases between the two germline ends. This CDR3 region has 15 residues. Germline V gene sequence: CDR1 SGHDT, CDR2 YYEEEE. CDR3 bases: TGTGCCAGCAGCTTGGGGGGGCGAGGCACAGATACGCAGTATTTT. It yields the protein CASSLGGRGTDTQYF. The full variable domain, rest sourced from reference TRBV5-6 and TRBJ2-3, is DAGVTQSPTHLIKTRGQQVTLRCSPKSGHDTVSWYQQALGQGPQFIFQYYEEEERQRGNFPDRFSGHQFPNYSSELNVNALLLGDSALYLCASSLGGRGTDTQYFGPGTRLTVL.

This CDR3 reads CASPTFSQDVRREVDGYTF. The CDR3 coding sequence is TGTGCCAGTCCGACCTTCTCTCAGGACGTGAGGAGAGAGGTCGATGGCTACACCTTC. The V call is TRBV19, the J call TRBJ1-2, with D unresolved. Trimming pared 8 bases from V and 6 bases from J, leaving 34 bases between. From germline, CDR1 is LNHDA and CDR2 SQIVND (reference sequence). The CDR3 has 19 residues.

The chain joins TRBV6-1 to TRBJ1-3; weak D call: TRBD1 (5 bases). Trimming pared 2 bases from V and 0 bases from J, leaving 11 bases between. This CDR3 region has 16 residues. Germline V gene data show CDR1 as MNHNS and CDR2 as SASEGT. CDR3: CASSEQGPRSGNTIYF. The CDR3 DNA follows: TGTGCCAGCAGTGAACAGGGACCGCGCTCTGGAAACACCATATATTTT.

V usage is TRBV11-2 and J usage is TRBJ2-7; 8 bases agree with TRBD1. Losses at the gene ends were 0 bases for V and 3 bases for J; bases not matched to a gene: 1. This CDR3 has 14 amino acids. Looked up from germline, CDR1 is SGHAT and CDR2 is FQNNGV. The DNA for the CDR3 is TGTGCCAGCAGCTTAGATGGGACAGGCTACGAGCAGTACTTC. It yields the protein CASSLDGTGYEQYF.

This clone has just a few counts. V gene TRBV10-3 combines with J gene TRBJ1-1; D might be TRBD1 (6 bases). Germline lookup yields CDR1 ENHRY and CDR2 SYGVKD. This CDR3 has 11 amino acids. Trimming removed 4 bases from V and 8 bases from J, with 8 bases in between. This CDR3 is CAISGGGEAFF. CDR3 coding DNA: TGTGCCATCAGTGGAGGGGGGGAAGCTTTCTTT.

This chain links TRBV13 with TRBJ2-7, with a weak D call TRBD1 (6 bases). The CDR3 extends over 14 amino acids. With 4 bases removed from V and 1 base from J, the gap between germline ends came to 11 bases. Germline CDR1 and CDR2: PRHDT and FYEKMQ (reference sequence). The CDR3 DNA follows: TGTGCCAGCAGCTCCGGGACACCATCCTACGAGCAGTACTTC. It codes for CASSSGTPSYEQYF.

V gene TRBV7-3 combines with J gene TRBJ2-3; 7 nucleotides align to TRBD2. Losses at the gene ends were 4 bases for V and 9 bases for J; bases not matched to a gene: 10. CDR1 and CDR2 (germline): SGHTA, FQGTGA. The CDR3 is made up of 14 amino acids. The CDR3 region has the DNA TGTGCCAGCAGCTCCCGTCTGGGAGGGGACACGCAGTATTTT. It translates to CASSSRLGGDTQYF.

The V and J genes are TRBV15 and TRBJ1-3; D is unresolved. V shed 0 bases and J shed 4 bases, with 7 bases lying between them. The CDR3 extends over 14 amino acids. Germline loops: CDR1 LNHNV, CDR2 YYDKDF (reference sequence). CDR3 DNA: TGTGCCACCAGCAGAGATTGGGCCGGAAACACCATATATTTT. Its translation is CATSRDWAGNTIYF.

V gene TRBV6-5 combines with J gene TRBJ2-2; no reliable D call. The germline CDR1 and CDR2 sequences are MNHEY and SVGAGI. V lost 7 bases, J lost 5 bases, and 5 bases lay in between. CDR3 length: 11 residues. The CDR3 DNA sequence: TGTGCCAGCAAAACAACCGGGGAGCTGTTTTTT. Translating gives CASKTTGELFF.

The J gene is TRBJ2-7, the V gene TRBV5-4, with D perhaps matching TRBD2 (5 bases). This CDR3 comprises 13 residues. Germline CDR1 and CDR2: SGHNT and YYREEE (reference sequence). Trimming shortened V by 0 bases and J by 3 bases, and 7 bases separated the two germline ends. This CDR3 is CASSLERVYEQYF. In DNA form, the CDR3 reads TGTGCCAGCAGCTTGGAGAGGGTCTACGAGCAGTACTTC.

V usage is TRBV5-1 and J usage is TRBJ1-3; 7 bases map to TRBD1. V gave up 1 base and J gave up 0 bases; unmatched junction bases: 7. The CDR3 is 17 amino acids. Germline V gene sequence: CDR1 SGHRS, CDR2 YFSETQ. The CDR3 bases are TGCGCCAGCAGCTTGTCTCCGGGACAGCTCTCTGGAAACACCATATATTTT. This translates into CASSLSPGQLSGNTIYF. Full variable domain (missing parts from reference TRBV5-1 and TRBJ1-3): KAGVTQTPRYLIKTRGQQVTLSCSPISGHRSVSWYQQTPGQGLQFLFEYFSETQRNKGNFPGRFSGRQFSNSRSEMNVSTLELGDSALYLCASSLSPGQLSGNTIYFGEGSWLTVV.

The CDR3 region has the DNA TGTGCCAGCAGTTCTTCCCGTCAGGGAGTAGGCACCGGGGAGCTGTTTTTT. Translation: CASSSSRQGVGTGELFF. The chain is built from TRBV27 and TRBJ2-2; D tentatively reads TRBD1 or TRBD2 (5 bases each). The germline V gene has CDR1 MNHEY and CDR2 SMNVEV (reference sequence). Between the trimmed V and J ends, which lost 4 bases and 4 bases, there was a span of 19 bases. CDR3 size: 17 residues.

The CDR3 nucleotides read TGTGCCAGCAGTGAAATAGGTCGGGATTGGAACACTGAAGCTTTCTTT. Encoded protein: CASSEIGRDWNTEAFF. The chain uses TRBV25-1 and TRBJ1-1; D unclear. Germline assignment: CDR1 MGHDK and CDR2 SYGVNS. This CDR3 region has 16 residues. Trimming cost V 2 bases and J 1 base, with 14 bases left between them. The whole variable domain, filled in from reference TRBV25-1 and TRBJ1-1, reads EADIYQTPRYLVIGTGKKITLECSQTMGHDKMYWYQQDPGMELHLIHYSYGVNSTEKGDLSSESTVSRIRTEHFPLTLESARPSHTSQYLCASSEIGRDWNTEAFFGQGTRLTVV.

This chain connects TRBV2 to TRBJ1-1, with D unresolved. Germline V gene sequence: CDR1 SNHLY, CDR2 FYNNEI. The CDR3 length is 14 residues. V shed 3 bases and J shed 1 base, with 9 bases lying between them. CDR3 DNA: TGTGCCAGCAGTGATCGGACCGGGAACACTGAAGCTTTCTTT. Its translation: CASSDRTGNTEAFF.

The rearrangement links TRBV29-1 to TRBJ1-2; the D gene is possibly TRBD1 (6 bases). This CDR3 contains 14 residues. Germline CDR1 and CDR2: SQVTM and ANQGSEA. Trimming pared 6 bases from V and 4 bases from J, leaving 18 bases between. The DNA of the CDR3 is TGCAGCGTGGACCCCTGGGGGGCCCGCTATGGCTACACCTTC. It is translated as CSVDPWGARYGYTF.